Sequencing of this T cell receptor (beta chain) was carried out in a study of OX40 agonist ivuxolimab in advanced cancers. Study overall: Administration of intravenous ivuxolimab to patients occurred every 2 weeks at 0.01 to 10 mg/kg. The mean age was around 56 years, ranging from about 23 to 79, with 80% to 85% of participants male.

Using immunoSEQ multiplex PCR, the repertoire was profiled, and TCRdb retains in-frame clones only, with some absent. The table shows some 97,000 clones, with more than 85% occurring only once. Sequenced material: CD4+ or CD8+ T cells sorted from blood, taken in a trial of the OX40 agonist ivuxolimab. This clonotype was obtained from an adult with an advanced solid tumor such as melanoma, head and neck, liver or kidney cancer.

The CDR3 protein is CASGLGVGDYGYTF. CDR3 nucleotides: TGTGCCAGCGGGCTGGGGGTAGGGGACTATGGCTACACCTTC. The chain has TRBV28 and TRBJ1-2; D may be TRBD1 (5 bases). Trimming stripped 8 bases from V and 3 bases from J, with 16 bases between. Germline CDR1 MDHEN, CDR2 SYDVKM. This CDR3 comprises 14 residues.